These 6 T cell receptor beta chains came from one sample sequenced in a study of blood T cell repertoires in COVID-19. Profiled with immunoSEQ multiplex PCR; TCRdb holds only in-frame clones, not every one. This table has about 220,000 clones, 82% appearing once. The sample consisted of peripheral blood. These receptors came from a woman between 70 and 85 years old with COVID-19, enrolled during active disease.

The V and J genes are TRBV19 and TRBJ2-3; 9 bases are shared with TRBD2. Germline trimming cut 6 bases from V and 2 bases from J; bases unmatched to any gene: 9. Germline CDR1 LNHDA, CDR2 SQIVND (reference sequence). The CDR3 is 16 residues long. CDR3 in amino acids: CASSLQLAGYTDTQYF. In DNA, the CDR3 is TGTGCCAGTAGCCTCCAGCTAGCGGGATACACAGATACGCAGTATTTT.

The V gene is TRBV24-1, the J gene TRBJ1-1; D is unresolved. The CDR3 totals 13 residues. Trimming took off 5 bases at V and 7 bases at J, with 13 bases between the two ends. In germline, CDR1 is KGHDR, CDR2 SFDVKD. CDR3 loop: CATSAPGGNEAFF. CDR3 DNA sequence: TGTGCCACCAGTGCCCCAGGAGGGAATGAAGCTTTCTTT.

To note about this clone: The identical CDR3 is also encoded by other nucleotide sequences in the sample. This chain uses TRBV18 with TRBJ1-2; D gene unclear. Germline V CDR1 and CDR2: KGHSH, LQKENI. Deletions cut 3 bases from V and 0 bases from J, with 5 bases between. CDR3 size: 13 residues. CDR3 region: CASSPTANYGYTF. In DNA form, the CDR3 reads TGTGCCAGCTCACCTACAGCTAACTATGGCTACACCTTC.

V gene TRBV2 combines with J gene TRBJ2-1; D unclear. The CDR3 runs 10 residues. V lost 2 bases and J lost 10, with 3 bases in between. Germline-derived CDR1 and CDR2 are SNHLY and FYNNEI. The CDR3 sequence: CASSEQEQFF. The CDR3 bases are TGTGCCAGCAGTGAACAAGAGCAGTTCTTC.

The rearrangement links TRBV18 to TRBJ2-3; no definite D call. The length of the CDR3 is 13 residues. V lost 1 base to trimming and J lost 3 bases, with 5 bases between them. Germline CDR1 is KGHSH and CDR2 is LQKENI. The CDR3 is CASSPQETDTQYF. Written as DNA, the CDR3 is TGTGCCAGCTCACCACAGGAGACAGATACGCAGTATTTT.

The V call is TRBV3-1 (or the pseudogene TRBV3-2), the J call TRBJ2-1; TRBD2 is a possible D gene (5 bases). V lost 1 base and J 1 base, leaving 11 bases between the germline ends. CDR3 length: 16 residues. Germline V gene lookup returns CDR1 LGHDT and CDR2 YNNKEL (reference sequence). The CDR3 coding sequence is TGTGCCAGCAGCCAAGTAAAGCGGAAGTCCTACAATGAGCAGTTCTTC. Translation gives CASSQVKRKSYNEQFF.